A single sample is the source of the 13 T cell receptor beta chains below, sequenced in a study of regulatory T cells in long-lasting Graves disease. The time point: newly diagnosed GD, antithyroid drugs for less than 3 months. Scientists built the TCR library using RNA that was extracted from PBMCs. Construction of TCR beta libraries relied on iRepertoire HTBI primers and on Arm-PCR targeting CDR3 regions. TCRdb re-called the multiplex PCR reads with MiXCR, one entry per CDR3 protein. This table holds hundreds of thousands of distinct CDR3 sequences, more than 15% found once. The same specimen was also included in a second study, on T cells in Graves' hyperthyroidism and ophthalmopathy.

The sequences come from peripheral blood mononuclear cells (PBMCs), collected at new diagnosis, from a patient treated with antithyroid drugs. These receptors were collected from a woman aged 35 to 60 with Graves disease.

This clonotype has only a few counts. A read error may account for a junction end that differs from germline. V gene TRBV6-9 combines with J gene TRBJ1-1; 9 positions agree with TRBD1. Germline CDR1 MNHGY, CDR2 SVAAGI. The CDR3 extends over 15 amino acids. The CDR3 spells CASSYNRGPDTEALF. In DNA, the CDR3 is TGTGCCAGCAGTTACAACAGGGGGCCCGACACTGAAGCTCTCTTT.

CDR3 in amino acids: CASSTNGLAGRTDTQYF. The CDR3 DNA reads as TGTGCCAGCAGTACTAATGGACTAGCGGGACGCACAGATACGCAGTATTTT. V usage is TRBV6-1 and J usage is TRBJ2-3, with 12 bases matching TRBD2. The CDR3 runs 17 residues. Germline CDR1 and CDR2: MNHNS and SASEGT. J lost 1 base, V lost 5 bases, and 7 bases had no gene match.

The rearrangement joins TRBV7-8 to TRBJ2-1; perhaps TRBD2 as D (7 bases). Per germline, CDR1 SGHVS and CDR2 FQNEAQ. V lost 1 base, J lost 9 bases, and 13 bases lay in between. The CDR3 has 14 residues. The CDR3 here is CASSLVGGAGEQFF. CDR3 sequence (DNA): TGTGCCAGCAGCTTAGTTGGGGGGGCGGGTGAGCAGTTCTTC.

The chain links TRBV6-1 to TRBJ1-2, with D maybe TRBD1 (6 bases). Germline CDR1 reads MNHNS; CDR2 reads SASEGT. The ends were cut back, 5 bases at V and 6 bases at J, with 13 bases in the middle. CDR3 size: 13 residues. CDR3: CASSLGQINGYTF. The CDR3 DNA sequence: TGTGCCAGCAGTCTCGGACAGATAAATGGCTACACCTTC.

The J gene is TRBJ2-3, the V gene TRBV9, with D possibly being TRBD1 or TRBD2 (6 bases each). The CDR3 extends over 15 amino acids. Germline V CDR1 and CDR2: SGDLS, YYNGEE. Trimming stripped 4 bases from V and 0 bases from J, with 12 bases between. CDR3 in DNA: TGTGCCAGCAGCTCTTCGGGGGCGAGCACAGATACGCAGTATTTT. Its protein is CASSSSGASTDTQYF.

V is TRBV20-1 and J is TRBJ2-1, with TRBD2 matching 9 bases. The CDR3 is 14 amino acids. CDR1 is DFQATT and CDR2 is SNEGSKA in the germline V gene (reference sequence). With 1 base clipped from V and 7 bases from J, the junction kept 5 bases outside the gene matches. The CDR3 here is CSARVAGGRNEQFF. Here the CDR3 DNA reads TGCAGTGCTAGAGTGGCGGGGGGGCGTAATGAGCAGTTCTTC.

This clonotype was recorded many times. The rearrangement uses TRBV27 and TRBJ1-2; D ambiguous. The germline V gene encodes CDR1 MNHEY and CDR2 SMNVEV (reference sequence). Trimming took off 6 bases at V and 3 bases at J, with 17 bases between the two ends. The CDR3 runs to 15 residues. CDR3 region: CASRNSGSAYYGYTF. The CDR3 DNA is TGTGCCAGCAGGAATAGTGGGTCCGCTTACTATGGCTACACCTTC.

This clonotype was counted between two and nine times. V is TRBV7-9 and J is TRBJ1-4; unclear D gene. The CDR3 loop spans 11 amino acids. The germline V gene encodes CDR1 SEHNR and CDR2 FQNEAQ (reference sequence). The germline V and J ends were trimmed by 5 bases and 6 bases, with 4 bases remaining between them. The CDR3 protein is CASSPHEKLFF. CDR3 sequence (DNA): TGTGCCAGCAGCCCGCATGAAAAACTGTTTTTT.

This clonotype has a handful of counts. The chain has TRBV19 and TRBJ1-1; no clear D. The CDR3 runs to 15 residues. Germline V lookup: CDR1 LNHDA, CDR2 SQIVND (reference sequence). Trimming took off 2 bases at V and 0 bases at J, with 10 bases between the two ends. CDR3 bases: TGTGCCAGTAGTATACCCGGAAGGATGAACACTGAAGCTTTCTTT. Its translation: CASSIPGRMNTEAFF.

Ten or more counts support this clonotype. The chain couples TRBV6-1 to TRBJ1-3, with TRBD1 as a possible D gene (6 bases). The CDR3 has 12 residues. V was cut by 6 bases and J by 3 bases, with 6 bases left in between. The germline V gene has CDR1 MNHNS and CDR2 SASEGT. Written as DNA, the CDR3 is TGTGCCAGCAGGGACAGTGGAAACACCATATATTTT. This gives the protein CASRDSGNTIYF.

This clonotype was counted ten times or more. The CDR3 is CASSVGQGWDEQFF. The CDR3 bases are TGTGCCAGCAGTGTTGGGCAGGGGTGGGATGAGCAGTTCTTC. V usage is TRBV27 and J usage is TRBJ2-1; a possible D gene is TRBD1 (6 bases). CDR1 MNHEY and CDR2 SMNVEV come from the germline V gene (reference sequence). The CDR3 length is 14 residues. The V and J ends lost 5 bases and 8 bases respectively, with 16 bases between them.

Concerning this clonotype: This sequence may be a read error, since a much larger clone differs from it by one base. The rearrangement links TRBV30 to TRBJ1-6; no definite D call. CDR1 is GTSNPN and CDR2 is SVGIG in the germline V gene (reference sequence). Trimming removed 0 bases at V and 7 bases at J, with 10 bases between. The CDR3 is 14 amino acids. The CDR3 DNA reads TGTGCCTGGAGTGTACGAGGAGGAAATTCACCCCTCCACTTT. Its translation: CAWSVRGGNSPLHF.

In its sample, this clonotype was seen many times. V is TRBV20-1 and J is TRBJ1-5; TRBD1 aligns across 7 bases. Unmatched junction bases numbered 11, after V lost 6 bases and J lost 3 bases. Germline CDR1 is DFQATT and CDR2 is SNEGSKA (reference sequence). CDR3 length equals 15 residues. As DNA, the CDR3 is TGCAGTGCCGCTCCCGACAGGGCTAACAATCAGCCCCAGCATTTT. Its translation: CSAAPDRANNQPQHF.